The 19 T cell receptor beta chains below come from one sample, sequenced in a study of human thymus T cells. The repertoire was sequenced with immunoSEQ multiplex PCR; TCRdb's copy has only in-frame clones and lacks some. The table lists about 60,000 clones, 90% to 95% of them singletons. The sample taken for sequencing was blood. These receptors were obtained from a boy younger than two with a congenital heart defect but otherwise immunologically healthy.

The chain combines TRBV27 with TRBJ2-3, with 10 bases fitting TRBD2. The V gene's germline CDR1 is MNHEY and CDR2 SMNVEV (reference sequence). The CDR3 covers 16 residues. The ends lost 1 base at V and 1 base at J; junction bases unmatched: 2. CDR3 nucleotide sequence: TGTGCCAGCAGTTTATTCGGGACTAGCGGCACAGATACGCAGTATTTT. As protein: CASSLFGTSGTDTQYF.

V gene TRBV4-2 combines with J gene TRBJ1-3; perhaps TRBD1 as D (5 bases). Trimming stripped 4 bases from V and 5 bases from J, with 18 bases between. Germline values: CDR1 LGHNA, CDR2 YNFKEQ. The CDR3 totals 16 residues. The CDR3, as DNA: TGTGCCAGCAGCCGCTTCAGAGTAGACAGCCGAAACACCATATATTTT. It encodes CASSRFRVDSRNTIYF.

The chain joins TRBV19 to TRBJ1-4; D not resolved. V was shortened by 4 bases and J by 4 bases, with 10 bases between the two germline ends. This CDR3 has 14 amino acids. The germline V gene has CDR1 LNHDA and CDR2 SQIVND (reference sequence). CDR3 sequence (DNA): TGTGCCAGTAGTACTCGGACTGATAATGAAAAACTGTTTTTT. Its protein is CASSTRTDNEKLFF.

The gene calls are TRBV21-1 and TRBJ1-5; the table's D call, TRBD1, has no DNA check behind it. TRBV21-1 is listed as a pseudogene. This CDR3 has 16 residues. The CDR3: CASSKDLTGEDQPQHF. The CDR3 nucleotides are TGTGCCAGCAGCAAAGATCTTACAGGGGAGGATCAGCCCCAGCATTTT.

The chain has TRBV5-6 and TRBJ2-7; 10 bases agree with TRBD2. The V gene end was trimmed by 4 bases and the J gene end by 3 bases; junction bases not matched to a gene: 4. The CDR3 spans 14 residues. CDR1 is SGHDT and CDR2 is YYEEEE in the germline V gene. The DNA for the CDR3 is TGTGCCAGCAGCGCCGGGACTAGCGTCTACGAGCAGTACTTC. Its translation is CASSAGTSVYEQYF.

This clone has just one count. The gene calls are TRBV5-1 and TRBJ1-1; TRBD1 is a possible D gene (6 bases). Per the germline V gene, CDR1 is SGHRS and CDR2 is YFSETQ. Trimming removed 2 bases at V and 4 bases at J, with 12 bases between. The CDR3 sequence is 14 residues long. The CDR3 sequence: CASSLGGSPTEAFF. The CDR3 DNA is TGCGCCAGCAGCTTAGGGGGTTCCCCCACTGAAGCTTTCTTT.

This chain links TRBV5-8 with TRBJ2-3; D perhaps matches TRBD2 (6 bases). Germline V gives CDR1 SGHTS, CDR2 YDEGEE. V lost 4 bases and J lost 3, with 21 bases in between. CDR3 length: 17 residues. In DNA, the CDR3 is TGTGCCAGCAGCGGCCGGCGGGCCCAGGAGGGTACAGATACGCAGTATTTT. It translates to CASSGRRAQEGTDTQYF.

The chain couples TRBV18 to TRBJ1-3; 9 positions match TRBD1. The CDR3 contains 18 residues. The V segment lost 3 bases and the J segment 0 bases; nucleotides outside the gene matches: 9. Germline-derived CDR1 and CDR2 are KGHSH and LQKENI. CDR3 region: CASSPPGTGFFSGNTIYF. CDR3 nucleotides: TGTGCCAGCTCACCCCCCGGGACAGGGTTCTTCTCTGGAAACACCATATATTTT.

The chain employs TRBV5-1 and TRBJ1-4; TRBD1 matches at 7 bases. The CDR3 loop spans 17 amino acids. Germline CDR1 SGHRS, CDR2 YFSETQ. The V gene end was trimmed by 0 bases and the J gene end by 5 bases; junction bases not matched to a gene: 10. CDR3 residues: CASSLDRRQGGNEKLFF. The CDR3 DNA sequence: TGCGCCAGCAGCTTGGATCGGCGACAGGGAGGAAATGAAAAACTGTTTTTT.

The chain carries TRBV30 and TRBJ2-2; perhaps TRBD2 as D (5 bases). Trimming took off 2 bases at V and 5 bases at J, with 12 bases between the two ends. CDR1 is GTSNPN, CDR2 SVGIG, per germline (reference sequence). This CDR3 spans 14 amino acids. The CDR3 protein is CAWSLLGRTGELFF. The CDR3 coding sequence is TGTGCCTGGAGTCTCCTAGGGAGAACCGGGGAGCTGTTTTTT.

The chain employs TRBV5-1 and TRBJ2-7; D might be TRBD1 (6 bases). The V end lost 2 bases, the J end lost 2 bases, and 11 bases lay between the germline ends. Germline-derived CDR1 and CDR2 are SGHRS and YFSETQ. CDR3 length: 14 amino acids. CDR3 in DNA: TGCGCCAGCAGCTTTTACGGACAGACCTACGAGCAGTACTTC. Translated: CASSFYGQTYEQYF.

The chain employs TRBV4-1 and TRBJ2-3; D may be TRBD2 (5 bases). This CDR3 is 13 amino acids long. Germline CDR1 and CDR2: MGHRA and YSYEKL. Trimming stripped 1 base from V and 6 bases from J, with 8 bases between. The CDR3 DNA is TGCGCCAGCAGCCAAGGAGTAGCGGATACGCAGTATTTT. Protein sequence: CASSQGVADTQYF.

This clone has a single count. This sequence joins TRBV6-1 and TRBJ1-2; the D is unclear. Between the trimmed V and J ends, which lost 4 bases and 4 bases, there was a span of 10 bases. CDR1 MNHNS and CDR2 SASEGT come from the germline V gene. The CDR3 extends over 13 amino acids. CDR3 coding DNA: TGTGCCAGCAGTGTAGACACCCTCTATGGCTACACCTTC. Amino acids: CASSVDTLYGYTF.

The chain recombines TRBV5-1 with TRBJ1-5, with 9 bases fitting TRBD1. The CDR3 extends over 15 amino acids. Germline V gene lookup returns CDR1 SGHRS and CDR2 YFSETQ. J gave up 5 bases and V 5 bases, and 8 bases lay outside the gene matches. This CDR3 reads CASSLEGQGHQPQHF. DNA of the CDR3: TGCGCCAGCAGTCTTGAGGGACAGGGACATCAGCCCCAGCATTTT.

The J gene is TRBJ2-3, the V gene TRBV5-1; the D gene is possibly TRBD1 (5 bases). The CDR3 runs 16 residues. From germline, CDR1 is SGHRS and CDR2 YFSETQ. Trimming cost V 0 bases and J 2 bases, with 13 bases left between them. As DNA, the CDR3 is TGCGCCAGCAGCTTGGGGGGCAGGTCCGTCACAGATACGCAGTATTTT. Protein product: CASSLGGRSVTDTQYF.

The CDR3 nucleotides are TGTGCCAGCAGCGACCCAGGACAGGGGGCTTCACCCCTCCACTTT. Residues: CASSDPGQGASPLHF. V is TRBV2 and J is TRBJ1-6; TRBD1 matches at 11 bases. V trimming: 6 bases; J trimming: 9 bases; junction bases outside the gene matches: 7. Germline assignment: CDR1 SNHLY and CDR2 FYNNEI. This CDR3 contains 15 residues.

As DNA, the CDR3 is TGTGCCAGCATCAGAGGGGGGGGCCACGAGCAGTACTTC. As protein: CASIRGGGHEQYF. The rearrangement joins TRBV25-1 to TRBJ2-7, with a tentative D call TRBD2 (7 bases). Trimming left V 7 bases short and J 5 bases short, with 15 bases between. The CDR3 sequence is 13 residues long. Germline CDR1 is MGHDK and CDR2 is SYGVNS.

The chain employs TRBV19 and TRBJ1-6, with D uncertain. In germline, CDR1 is LNHDA, CDR2 SQIVND (reference sequence). Trimming stripped 7 bases from V and 0 bases from J, with 7 bases between. This CDR3 has 14 amino acids. CDR3 nucleotide sequence: TGTGCCAGTACCGGGAGCTCCTATAATTCACCCCTCCACTTT. Its protein product is CASTGSSYNSPLHF.

CDR3 coding DNA: TGTGCCAGCAGCCCCCGGGACAGGCAAAACACCGGGGAGCTGTTTTTT. Its translation is CASSPRDRQNTGELFF. The rearrangement joins TRBV9 to TRBJ2-2; TRBD1 matches 8 bases. Per germline, CDR1 SGDLS and CDR2 YYNGEE. The V and J ends lost 4 bases and 2 bases, in that order; junction bases with no gene match: 7. The CDR3 totals 16 residues.